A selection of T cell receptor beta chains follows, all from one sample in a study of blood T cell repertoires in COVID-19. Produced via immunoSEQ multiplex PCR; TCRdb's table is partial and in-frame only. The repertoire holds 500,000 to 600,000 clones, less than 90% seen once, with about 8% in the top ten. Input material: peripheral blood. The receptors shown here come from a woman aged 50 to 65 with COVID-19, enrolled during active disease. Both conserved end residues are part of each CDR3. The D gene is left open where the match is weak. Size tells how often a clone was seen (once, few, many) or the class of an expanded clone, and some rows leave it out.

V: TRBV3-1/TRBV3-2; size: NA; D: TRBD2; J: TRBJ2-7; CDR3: CASSQDFGTTSGEQYF; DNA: TGTGCCAGCAGCCAAGATTTCGGGACTACCTCGGGGGAGCAGTACTTC
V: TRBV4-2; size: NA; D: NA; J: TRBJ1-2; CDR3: CASSLAGLRSGGYTF; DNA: TGTGCCAGCAGCCTTGCGGGTCTAAGGTCTGGAGGCTACACCTTC
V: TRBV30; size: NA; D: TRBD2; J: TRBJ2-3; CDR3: CAWSVGAGVTDTQYF; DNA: TGTGCCTGGAGTGTAGGAGCGGGGGTCACAGATACGCAGTATTTT
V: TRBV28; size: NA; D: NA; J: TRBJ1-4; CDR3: CASSPTGFANEKLFF; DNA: TGTGCCAGCAGTCCTACAGGGTTCGCTAATGAAAAACTGTTTTTT
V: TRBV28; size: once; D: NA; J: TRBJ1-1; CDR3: CASSLLTDMNTEAFF; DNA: TGTGCCAGCAGTTTATTGACAGATATGAACACTGAAGCTTTCTTT
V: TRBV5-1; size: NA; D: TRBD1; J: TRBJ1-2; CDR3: CASSLGQSNYGYTF; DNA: TGCGCCAGCAGCCTGGGACAGTCGAACTATGGCTACACCTTC
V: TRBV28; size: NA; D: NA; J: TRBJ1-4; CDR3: CASRPGTYEKLFF; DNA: TGTGCCAGCAGGCCCGGGACATATGAAAAACTGTTTTTT
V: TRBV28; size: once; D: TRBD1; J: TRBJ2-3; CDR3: CASCRDRGTDTQYF; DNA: TGTGCCAGCTGCCGGGACAGGGGCACAGATACGCAGTATTTT
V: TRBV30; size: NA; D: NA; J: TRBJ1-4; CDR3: CAWTGFVRKLFF; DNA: TGTGCCTGGACAGGGTTTGTCCGAAAACTGTTTTTT
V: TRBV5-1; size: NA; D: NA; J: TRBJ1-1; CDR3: CASSLGRGTEAFF; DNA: TGCGCCAGCAGCTTGGGTCGGGGTACTGAAGCTTTCTTT
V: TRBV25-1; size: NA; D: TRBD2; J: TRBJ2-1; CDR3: CASTAGGLLGEQFF; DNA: TGTGCCAGCACGGCGGGGGGGCTCTTAGGTGAGCAGTTCTTC
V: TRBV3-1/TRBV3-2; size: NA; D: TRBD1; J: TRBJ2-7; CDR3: CASTLGTGAYEQYF; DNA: TGTGCCAGCACCCTAGGGACAGGAGCATACGAGCAGTACTTC
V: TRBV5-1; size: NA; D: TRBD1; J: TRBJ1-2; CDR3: CASSRPGDRGAGGYTF; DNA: TGCGCCAGCAGCCGACCGGGGGACAGGGGCGCCGGCGGCTACACCTTC
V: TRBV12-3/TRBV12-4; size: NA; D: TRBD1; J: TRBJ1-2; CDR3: CASSPFRGHGYTF; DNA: TGTGCCAGCAGTCCCTTTAGGGGGCATGGCTACACCTTC
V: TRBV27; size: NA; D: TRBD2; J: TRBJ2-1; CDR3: CASIASGGPNEQFF; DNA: TGTGCCAGTATCGCTAGCGGGGGGCCGAATGAGCAGTTCTTC
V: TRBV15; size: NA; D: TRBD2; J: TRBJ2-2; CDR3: CATSRDRLAGNTGELFF; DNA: TGTGCCACCAGCAGAGATCGACTAGCGGGGAACACCGGGGAGCTGTTTTTT
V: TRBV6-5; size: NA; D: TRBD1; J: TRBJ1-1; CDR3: CASSPDRDTEAFF; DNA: TGTGCCAGCAGTCCAGACAGGGACACTGAAGCTTTCTTT
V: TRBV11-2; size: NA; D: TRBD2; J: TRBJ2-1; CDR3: CASSLGLAGTGEQFF; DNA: TGTGCCAGCAGCCTCGGACTAGCGGGGACAGGTGAGCAGTTCTTC
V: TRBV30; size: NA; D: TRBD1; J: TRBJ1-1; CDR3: CACETGGWANTEAFF; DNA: TGTGCCTGTGAGACAGGGGGCTGGGCGAACACTGAAGCTTTCTTT
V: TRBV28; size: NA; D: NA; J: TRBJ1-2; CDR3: CASSPSRFPDYGYTF; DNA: TGTGCCAGCAGTCCATCACGTTTCCCGGACTATGGCTACACCTTC